Detailed here is one T cell receptor (beta chain). Its antigen is as yet unknown. The entry originates in a study of memory CD4+ T cells and cytomegalovirus serostatus. Study-wide context: This sample comes from healthy Belgian adults, under 10 CMV seropositive, approximately 22 seronegative. Study-level points and caveats: The CMV-associated TCR signature appears largely within the CD4+ memory repertoire.

Trimming at V came to 2 bases and at J to 2 bases, leaving 1 base not matched to a gene. This CDR3 is 14 amino acids long. From germline, CDR1 is SGHTA and CDR2 FQGTGA. Libraries were prepared by immunoSEQ multiplex PCR; TCRdb keeps only in-frame clonotypes and omits some of them. The table has about 41,000 clones, about four fifths seen once. The sort gate was single viable CD3+CD4+CD8-CD45RO+ cells for memory CD4+ T cells. Donors' CMV status reflects serum IgG against pp150, pp28, p38, p52. The sequence was obtained from an adult in good health and CMV-seronegative. Sequenced material: memory CD4+ T cells from blood. V usage is TRBV7-3 and J usage is TRBJ1-1, with 8 nucleotides matching TRBD1. The CDR3 reads CASSLGQGNTEAFF. The CDR3 DNA reads as TGTGCCAGCAGCTTAGGACAGGGAAACACTGAAGCTTTCTTT.